This TCR beta chain was sequenced in a study of T cell responses to AZD1222 COVID-19 vaccine. Sequenced by immunoSEQ multiplex PCR; TCRdb stores in-frame clones only, minus some. The top ten clones hold roughly 13% of a sample with around 99,000 clones, about 92% of them seen once. V lost 4 bases, J lost 3 bases, and 12 bases lay in between. This CDR3 is built from 14 residues. Per germline, CDR1 MGHRA and CDR2 YSYEKL. Specimen: peripheral blood, collected on day 0 of AZD1222 vaccination. The chain joins TRBV4-1 to TRBJ1-2, with a weak D call TRBD1 (6 bases). This clonotype originated in an adult in good health. CDR3 sequence: CASSPGGGHYGYTF. The CDR3 nucleotides are TGCGCCAGCAGCCCGGGAGGGGGACACTATGGCTACACCTTC.